The subject of this entry is one T cell receptor beta chain. The target antigen is unknown. Produced via immunoSEQ multiplex PCR; TCRdb's table is partial and in-frame only. Among 110,000 to 150,000 clones listed, about 94% were seen once. The data derive from a study of cytomegalovirus exposure and HLA in healthy donors. Study-wide results and caveats: Most TCR sequences were seen very rarely across donors, but some public TCRs occurred in many. Overall, around 160 TCR beta chains were annotated as cytomegalovirus-associated. In vitro assays verified that three CMV-associated chains recognized CMV antigens specifically.

Separation from the approximately 660-subject first cohort characterized the 120-subject validation cohort, to which the donors belonged. The CDR3 length is 16 residues. V gave up 0 bases and J gave up 5 bases; unmatched junction bases: 2. Germline V lookup: CDR1 SGHNT, CDR2 YYREEE (reference sequence). Sequenced sample: PBMCs. The V and J genes are TRBV5-4 and TRBJ2-2, with 12 bases that match TRBD2. The TCR originated in a man younger than 30 in good health and CMV-seropositive. The CDR3 loop is CASSLGLAGVTGELFF. For the CDR3, the DNA is TGTGCCAGCAGCTTGGGACTAGCGGGAGTAACCGGGGAGCTGTTTTTT. Supplemented by reference TRBV5-4 and TRBJ2-2, the full variable domain reads ETGVTQSPTHLIKTRGQQVTLRCSSQSGHNTVSWYQQALGQGPQFIFQYYREEENGRGNFPPRFSGLQFPNYSSELNVNALELDDSALYLCASSLGLAGVTGELFFGEGSRLTVL.